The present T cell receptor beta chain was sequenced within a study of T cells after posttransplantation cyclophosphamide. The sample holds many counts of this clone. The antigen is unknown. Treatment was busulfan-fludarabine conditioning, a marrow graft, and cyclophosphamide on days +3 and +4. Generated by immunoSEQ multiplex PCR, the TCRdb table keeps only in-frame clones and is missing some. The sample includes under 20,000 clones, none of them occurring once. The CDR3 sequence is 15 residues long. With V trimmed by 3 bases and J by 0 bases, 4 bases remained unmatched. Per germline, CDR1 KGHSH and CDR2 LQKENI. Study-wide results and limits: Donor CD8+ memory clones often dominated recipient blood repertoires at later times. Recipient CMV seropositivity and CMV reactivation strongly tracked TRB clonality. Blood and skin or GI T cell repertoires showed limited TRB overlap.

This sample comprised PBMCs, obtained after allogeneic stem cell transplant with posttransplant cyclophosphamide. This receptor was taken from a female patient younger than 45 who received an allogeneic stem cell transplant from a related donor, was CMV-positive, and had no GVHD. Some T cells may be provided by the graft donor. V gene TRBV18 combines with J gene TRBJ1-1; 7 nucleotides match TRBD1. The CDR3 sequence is CASSPITGVNTEAFF. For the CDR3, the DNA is TGTGCCAGCTCACCTATTACAGGGGTGAACACTGAAGCTTTCTTT.